This T cell receptor beta chain is drawn from a study of regulatory T cells in long-lasting Graves disease. Indicated time point: newly diagnosed GD, antithyroid drugs for less than 3 months. From PBMCs, RNA was extracted and then used to make the TCR library. Trimming stripped 6 bases from V and 6 bases from J, with 16 bases between. This CDR3 is 14 amino acids long. This clonotype occurred many times. Both iRepertoire HTBI primers and Arm-PCR of CDR3 regions were used to build the TCR beta libraries. TCRdb fed the multiplex PCR reads into MiXCR, producing one record per CDR3 protein. The sample carries about 320,000 distinct CDR3 sequences, roughly 18% recorded once.

The source was peripheral blood mononuclear cells (PBMCs), collected at new diagnosis, from a patient treated with antithyroid drugs. The J gene is TRBJ2-3, the V gene TRBV12-3 or TRBV12-4; D is undetermined. The sequence was collected from a female donor with Graves disease. Written as DNA, the CDR3 is TGTGCCAGCAGGGGTTCGAGCCCAATGGATACGCAGTATTTT. The encoded protein is CASRGSSPMDTQYF.